This T cell receptor (beta chain) derives from a study of CD8 T cells in ankylosing spondylitis. The ends were cut back, 0 bases at V and 6 bases at J, with 18 bases in the middle. The length of the CDR3 is 16 residues. Germline V gene data show CDR1 as SGHDT and CDR2 as YYEEEE. Details on this clonotype: Its target is unknown.

Each CDR3 protein is one row after TCRdb ran MiXCR on the 5' RACE reads. The data show 250,000 to 350,000 distinct CDR3 sequences, with 20% seen just once and around 7.8% held by the top ten. Study-level points and caveats: Earlier authors reported some of these motif variants in reactive arthritis synovial fluid and blood. Reportedly, matched ankylosing spondylitis synovial fluid was significantly enriched for disease-linked clones.

The TCR originated in a male donor with ankylosing spondylitis or in good health (not recorded which). Sequenced material: blood, either unsorted or a sorted T cell fraction (not recorded which). The chain uses TRBV5-6 and TRBJ1-2, with a possible D match to TRBD1 (5 bases). CDR3 protein: CASSLEEAGLSNGYTF. DNA of the CDR3: TGTGCCAGCAGCTTGGAGGAGGCAGGGTTAAGTAATGGCTACACCTTC. Supplemented by reference TRBV5-6 and TRBJ1-2, the full variable domain reads DAGVTQSPTHLIKTRGQQVTLRCSPKSGHDTVSWYQQALGQGPQFIFQYYEEEERQRGNFPDRFSGHQFPNYSSELNVNALLLGDSALYLCASSLEEAGLSNGYTFGSGTRLTVV.